The text below deals with one T cell receptor (beta chain). Its antigen remains unidentified. The CDR3 has 15 amino acids. Germline V lookup: CDR1 SGHTA, CDR2 FQGNSA. The TRB cDNA libraries were prepared by 5' RACE with UMI labels. TCRdb reprocessed the 5' RACE reads and stores each CDR3 protein as one record, lacking DNA. The sample spans approximately 24,000 distinct CDR3 sequences; the ten largest clones claim approximately 3%. This entry comes from a study of CXCR3-negative and CXCR3-positive naive CD8 T cells. Study-wide results and limits: CXCR3-negative naive cells had less hydrophobic TRB CDR3s than did CXCR3-positive naive cells. Sequencing showed both naive subsets with comparably high diversity, and memory CD8+ cells much lower. Both naive subsets, CXCR3-negative and CXCR3-positive, displayed similar TRBV-TRBJ usage, unlike memory cells. The study found CXCR3 expression partially decreased after cryopreservation and ran most assays on fresh PBMCs.

The origin of this receptor is a human donor in good health. Some clones in this sample may be carry-over from other donors' samples. Sequenced input: naive CXCR3- CD8+ T cells from blood. The subset here: CD45RO-CCR7+CD27+CD95- naive CD8+ T cells lacking CXCR3 (TNR3-). This sequence joins TRBV7-2 and TRBJ2-3; as DNA is missing, the TRBD2 call by TCRdb cannot be tested. The CDR3 sequence is CASSPSSGGLDTQYF.